Listed here are 27 T cell receptor beta chains from one sample, sequenced in a study of blood T cell repertoires in COVID-19. Assay: immunoSEQ multiplex PCR; the TCRdb copy retains only in-frame clones and omits some. The data show hundreds of thousands of clones, roughly nine tenths seen once. The sample consisted of peripheral blood. The receptors here all came from a young man with COVID-19, enrolled during active disease.

The rearrangement links TRBV7-6 to TRBJ2-2, with 14 bases that match TRBD2. The CDR3 has 18 residues. CDR1 SGHVS and CDR2 FNYEAQ come from the germline V gene. With 3 bases clipped from V and 7 bases from J, the junction kept 10 bases outside the gene matches. The CDR3 nucleotides read TGTGCCAGCAGCTTTAGGGGACTAGCGGGGGCCCGCGGCGGGGAGCTGTTTTTT. Encoded protein: CASSFRGLAGARGGELFF.

The chain uses TRBV24-1 and TRBJ2-7; D is possibly TRBD1 (6 bases). Germline-derived CDR1 and CDR2 are KGHDR and SFDVKD. V was clipped by 4 bases and J by 3 bases, with 9 bases between them. CDR3 length: 13 amino acids. The CDR3 sequence: CATSEGGDYEQYF. CDR3 coding DNA: TGTGCCACCAGTGAAGGGGGAGACTACGAGCAGTACTTC.

This clone was counted a single time. The chain joins TRBV7-3 to TRBJ2-7; 16 bases match TRBD2. Losses at the gene ends were 1 base for V and 1 base for J; bases not matched to a gene: 7. The CDR3 extends over 19 amino acids. The germline CDR1 and CDR2 sequences are SGHTA and FQGTGA. The CDR3 region has the DNA TGTGCCAGCAGCTTAATGGGGGGACTAGCGGGAGGGCCTTCCTACGAGCAGTACTTC. This encodes CASSLMGGLAGGPSYEQYF.

This clone was observed a few times. CDR3 coding DNA: TGTGCCAGCAGCCAAGATAGGTCAGGGGGTTTGTATGGCTACACCTTC. Residues: CASSQDRSGGLYGYTF. This chain connects TRBV3-1 (or the pseudogene TRBV3-2) to TRBJ1-2; TRBD1 matches at 7 bases. Germline CDR1 LGHDT, CDR2 YNNKEL (reference sequence). With 0 bases clipped from V and 5 bases from J, the junction kept 9 bases outside the gene matches. This CDR3 spans 16 amino acids.

This clone was seen just once. This chain uses TRBV7-8 with TRBJ2-7; a weak D match, TRBD2 (6 bases). Per the germline V gene, CDR1 is SGHVS and CDR2 is FQNEAQ. V lost 5 bases and J 0 bases, leaving 20 bases between the germline ends. CDR3 length: 17 amino acids. This CDR3 is CASSPRAGAGLSYEQYF. CDR3 sequence (DNA): TGTGCCAGCAGCCCCCGAGCTGGAGCGGGCCTCTCCTACGAGCAGTACTTC.

This sequence joins TRBV4-2 and TRBJ1-6, with 10 bases aligning to TRBD1. Germline CDR1 reads LGHNA; CDR2 reads YNFKEQ. The V gene end was trimmed by 0 bases and the J gene end by 9 bases; junction bases not matched to a gene: 2. The CDR3 is 15 residues long. CDR3 amino acids: CASSQEGQGSSPLHF. CDR3 nucleotide sequence: TGTGCCAGCAGCCAAGAGGGACAGGGGTCTTCACCCCTCCACTTT.

V usage is TRBV13 and J usage is TRBJ2-1; maybe TRBD1 (6 bases). Trimming removed 2 bases at V and 6 bases at J, with 20 bases between. This CDR3 is built from 17 residues. Germline V gives CDR1 PRHDT, CDR2 FYEKMQ (reference sequence). The chain's CDR3 is CASSLQTPGVGFNEQFF. The CDR3, as DNA: TGTGCCAGCAGCTTACAAACCCCAGGGGTGGGATTCAATGAGCAGTTCTTC.

This clone has only one observation. The V call is TRBV6-5, the J call TRBJ2-7; the match to TRBD1 covers 9 bases. Germline V CDR1 and CDR2: MNHEY, SVGAGI. The length of the CDR3 is 14 residues. The V segment lost 7 bases and the J segment 2 bases; nucleotides outside the gene matches: 6. For the CDR3, the DNA is TGTGCCAGCACCCCGGGACAGGGTCCCTACGAGCAGTACTTC. This translates into CASTPGQGPYEQYF.

The chain is built from TRBV15 and TRBJ1-5, with TRBD1 identical over 7 bases. Germline CDR1 LNHNV, CDR2 YYDKDF (reference sequence). The CDR3 contains 16 residues. V dropped 4 bases and J dropped 2; count of bases not matched to a gene: 8. CDR3 coding DNA: TGTGCCACCAGCAAAGACAGGGCGACGGGCAATCAGCCCCAGCATTTT. Its protein is CATSKDRATGNQPQHF.

The V and J genes are TRBV7-9 and TRBJ2-7, with D hard to call. V lost 5 bases and J lost 0, with 11 bases in between. Germline V gene sequence: CDR1 SEHNR, CDR2 FQNEAQ (reference sequence). This CDR3 is 14 amino acids long. The CDR3 loop is CASSTTESSYEQYF. CDR3 nucleotide sequence: TGTGCCAGCAGCACAACGGAGAGCTCCTACGAGCAGTACTTC.

For this clone: One end of the junction does not line up with germline, which may come from a read error. The chain carries TRBV7-9 and TRBJ1-3; perhaps TRBD1 as D (5 bases). The CDR3 sequence is 15 residues long. Germline CDR1 and CDR2: SEHNR and FQNEAQ (reference sequence). The CDR3 DNA follows: TGTGCCAGCATCTTCGGGGGGGGATCTGAAAACACCATATATTTT. This sequence encodes CASIFGGGSENTIYF.

This clone is a singleton in its sample. The rearrangement links TRBV3-1 (or the pseudogene TRBV3-2) to TRBJ2-7; TRBD2 might be the D (5 bases). The CDR3 runs 14 residues. Per the germline V gene, CDR1 is LGHDT and CDR2 is YNNKEL (reference sequence). V shed 4 bases and J shed 5 bases, with 15 bases lying between them. In DNA form, the CDR3 reads TGTGCCAGCAGCCGAGGGAACCGCGTTGACGAGCAGTACTTC. This codes for CASSRGNRVDEQYF.

The gene calls are TRBV27 and TRBJ2-1; TRBD2 aligns across 12 bases. This CDR3 contains 15 residues. Trimming took 4 bases from V and 2 from J; bases not matched to a gene: 0. CDR1 and CDR2 from the germline V gene are MNHEY and SMNVEV (reference sequence). The CDR3 region has the DNA TGTGCCAGCAGTTCTAGCGGGGGGGCCTACAATGAGCAGTTCTTC. Translated: CASSSSGGAYNEQFF.

The V call is TRBV3-1 (or the pseudogene TRBV3-2), the J call TRBJ2-5; D is undetermined. This CDR3 contains 16 residues. Germline CDR1 reads LGHDT; CDR2 reads YNNKEL (reference sequence). Trimming removed 0 bases from V and 1 base from J, with 12 bases in between. CDR3 sequence: CASSQDRSTPQETQYF. In DNA form, the CDR3 reads TGTGCCAGCAGCCAAGACCGGTCGACTCCCCAAGAGACCCAGTACTTC.

This rearrangement joins TRBV24-1 to TRBJ2-1, with TRBD2 matching over 12 bases. The V gene end was trimmed by 1 base and the J gene end by 1 base; junction bases not matched to a gene: 7. The CDR3 covers 19 residues. Germline V lookup: CDR1 KGHDR, CDR2 SFDVKD. The CDR3 sequence is CATSDLLRLAGVSYNEQFF. Written as DNA, the CDR3 is TGTGCCACCAGTGATTTACTTCGACTAGCGGGAGTGTCCTACAATGAGCAGTTCTTC.

V is TRBV10-3 and J is TRBJ1-2; weak D call: TRBD1 (6 bases). Trimming left V 2 bases short and J 4 bases short, with 8 bases between. The CDR3 is 13 amino acids. Per the germline V gene, CDR1 is ENHRY and CDR2 is SYGVKD. The CDR3 sequence: CAISEGRGYGYTF. The CDR3 DNA sequence: TGTGCCATCAGTGAGGGCAGGGGCTATGGCTACACCTTC.

The CDR3 DNA is TGTGCCAGCAGCTCCCCCATACTCAATGAGCAGTTCTTC. Translated, it gives CASSSPILNEQFF. The genes are TRBV7-9 and TRBJ2-1; D call uncertain. V was trimmed by 4 bases and J by 6 bases, leaving 10 bases between them. The CDR3 totals 13 residues. Germline CDR1 is SEHNR and CDR2 is FQNEAQ (reference sequence).

The J gene is TRBJ2-1, the V gene TRBV6-5; 7 nucleotides agree with TRBD2. The germline CDR1 and CDR2 sequences are MNHEY and SVGAGI. V shed 6 bases, J shed 7 bases, and the junction held 9 bases outside the gene matches. This CDR3 has 14 amino acids. CDR3: CASSTGGVWNEQFF. CDR3 nucleotide sequence: TGTGCCAGCAGCACTGGGGGGGTGTGGAATGAGCAGTTCTTC.

DNA for the CDR3: TGTGCCAGCTCACCAGGGGTCGGTACAGGGTCGTATTCACCCCTCCACTTT. This translates into CASSPGVGTGSYSPLHF. The chain employs TRBV18 and TRBJ1-6, with D possibly being TRBD1 (6 bases). The CDR3 runs 17 residues. Per germline, CDR1 KGHSH and CDR2 LQKENI. The V and J ends lost 2 bases and 8 bases respectively, with 19 bases between them.

CDR3 sequence (DNA): TGTGCCAGCAGCCAAAAGGGGGCGTTGAGGAACACTGAAGCTTTCTTT. Its translation is CASSQKGALRNTEAFF. The chain carries TRBV5-6 and TRBJ1-1; TRBD1 agrees at 7 bases. Losses at the gene ends were 4 bases for V and 1 base for J; bases not matched to a gene: 10. Germline lookup yields CDR1 SGHDT and CDR2 YYEEEE. CDR3 length: 16 residues.

The CDR3 sequence: CASSPGRGGAREKLFF. CDR3 in DNA: TGTGCCAGCAGCCCTGGAAGGGGAGGGGCTAGGGAAAAACTGTTTTTT. The chain joins TRBV2 to TRBJ1-4; possibly TRBD1 for D (5 bases). The length of the CDR3 is 16 residues. Germline V gene sequence: CDR1 SNHLY, CDR2 FYNNEI. V dropped 6 bases and J dropped 8 bases, with 22 bases sitting between them.

The count of this clone is one. The gene calls are TRBV19 and TRBJ2-1; weak D call: TRBD2 (6 bases). Trimming stripped 3 bases from V and 10 bases from J, with 7 bases between. Germline V lookup: CDR1 LNHDA, CDR2 SQIVND (reference sequence). The CDR3 extends over 11 amino acids. The CDR3 spells CASSIREEQFF. CDR3 DNA sequence: TGTGCCAGTAGTATTCGGGAGGAGCAGTTCTTC.

This rearrangement joins TRBV3-1 (or the pseudogene TRBV3-2) to TRBJ2-1; 8 bases match TRBD2. Germline V lookup: CDR1 LGHDT, CDR2 YNNKEL (reference sequence). The CDR3 extends over 15 amino acids. The trim removed 3 bases at V and 5 bases at J, leaving 6 bases unmatched. DNA of the CDR3: TGTGCCAGCAGCCATGTATCAGCGGGAGACAATGAGCAGTTCTTC. Amino acid sequence: CASSHVSAGDNEQFF.

The rearrangement links TRBV7-2 to TRBJ1-3; D gene ambiguous. The CDR3 totals 16 residues. The V and J ends lost 4 bases and 2 bases respectively, with 15 bases between them. Germline CDR1 and CDR2: SGHTA and FQGNSA. For the CDR3, the DNA is TGTGCCAGCAGCTACGGCGGGGATAGGGCTGGAAACACCATATATTTT. This encodes CASSYGGDRAGNTIYF.

The chain employs TRBV30 and TRBJ2-3, with TRBD2 matching over 7 bases. The CDR3 consists of 13 residues. The junction had 4 bases not matched to a gene; V was cut back by 7 bases and J by 0 bases. CDR1 is GTSNPN and CDR2 is SVGIG in the germline V gene (reference sequence). This CDR3 reads CALTSLSTDTQYF. CDR3 nucleotide sequence: TGTGCCTTGACTAGCCTGAGCACAGATACGCAGTATTTT. Filled out from reference TRBV30 and TRBJ2-3, the complete variable domain reads SQTIHQWPATLVQPVGSPLSLECTVEGTSNPNLYWYRQAAGRGLQLLFYSVGIGQISSEVPQNLSASRPQDRQFILSSKKLLLSDSGFYLCALTSLSTDTQYFGPGTRLTVL.

The CDR3: CASSEARGDDGYTF. The DNA of the CDR3 is TGTGCCAGCAGTGAAGCGCGGGGGGACGATGGCTACACCTTC. J is TRBJ1-2 and V is TRBV6-1; possibly TRBD1 for D (5 bases). V was shortened by 0 bases and J by 6 bases, with 11 bases between the two germline ends. Germline-derived CDR1 and CDR2 are MNHNS and SASEGT. This CDR3 is built from 14 residues.

This chain connects TRBV19 to TRBJ2-3; possibly TRBD2 for D (6 bases). The CDR3 contains 14 residues. Germline V gene lookup returns CDR1 LNHDA and CDR2 SQIVND (reference sequence). The V and J ends lost 3 bases and 5 bases respectively, with 12 bases between them. This chain's CDR3 is CASSIRQGLDTQYF. CDR3 nucleotide sequence: TGTGCCAGTAGTATCAGGCAGGGACTAGATACGCAGTATTTT.